This entry lists 21 T cell receptor beta chains sequenced from one sample in a study of tumor and adjacent non-tumor tissue in lung cancer. The library came from three nested PCR rounds adapted from ARM-PCR protocols. TCRdb processed the multiplex PCR reads anew with MiXCR; each CDR3 protein has one entry. The sample consists of more than 95,000 distinct CDR3 sequences, about 66% of them appearing once. RNA was extracted from bulk tissue without any cell sorting. The specimen sequenced was lung tumor tissue. Receptors were obtained from a man between 25 and 39 years old with non-small cell lung cancer.

The rearrangement links TRBV11-3 to TRBJ2-1; D remains unclear. The CDR3 runs 15 residues. Germline V gene sequence: CDR1 SGHNT, CDR2 YENEEA. V was cut by 10 bases and J by 3 bases, with 19 bases left in between. For the CDR3, the DNA is TGTGCCAACACCCAGAGAGAGGACGACTACAATGAGCAGTTCTTC. As protein: CANTQREDDYNEQFF.

Concerning this clonotype: One junction end does not reproduce the germline sequence, and a read error may be involved. The chain joins TRBV12-3 or TRBV12-4 to TRBJ2-2, with 7 nucleotides matching TRBD1. The CDR3 is made up of 13 amino acids. In DNA form, the CDR3 reads TGTGTCACCCAGGGACAGCCCACCGAGGAGCTGTTTTTT. Protein: CVTQGQPTEELFF.

The chain carries TRBV10-3 and TRBJ2-3; TRBD1 agrees at 8 bases. CDR1 and CDR2 from the germline V gene are ENHRY and SYGVKD. This CDR3 has 12 residues. Unmatched junction bases numbered 4, after V lost 9 bases and J lost 5 bases. CDR3 sequence reads: CAIGQGIDTQYF. Here the CDR3 DNA reads TGTGCCATTGGACAGGGCATAGATACGCAGTATTTT.

Comments on this clonotype: One junction end disagrees with the germline gene, perhaps due to a read error. CDR3 nucleotides: TGCGCCATCAGCCAAGGCAAATGGAACTATGGCTACACCTTC. Residues: CAISQGKWNYGYTF. V is TRBV4-2 and J is TRBJ1-2; D remains unclear. CDR3 length: 14 residues. Germline V gene data show CDR1 as LGHNA and CDR2 as YNFKEQ.

This clonotype was observed a single time. The conserved closing phenylalanine or tryptophan is absent in this CDR3, likely reflecting a read error. The rearrangement joins TRBV6-5 to TRBJ1-2; D may be TRBD1 (6 bases). CDR1 is MNHEY, CDR2 SVGAGI, per germline. The CDR3 totals 14 residues. V lost 9 bases to trimming and J lost 8 bases, with 22 bases between them. The chain's CDR3 is CASTAAQGARGYTL. In nucleotides, the CDR3 is TGTGCCAGTACCGCAGCACAGGGCGCGAGGGGCTACACCTTG.

This clonotype was seen only once. A read error may explain this, as a much larger clone is one base away. The chain uses TRBV5-4 and TRBJ1-1; tentative D call: TRBD1 (5 bases). Per germline, CDR1 SGHNT and CDR2 YYREEE (reference sequence). The length of the CDR3 is 13 residues. The CDR3 here is CACSLEGITEAFF. For the CDR3, the DNA is TGTGCCTGCAGCTTGGAGGGGATAACTGAAGCTTTCTTT. Full variable domain (outside the CDR3, taken from reference TRBV5-4 and TRBJ1-1): ETGVTQSPTHLIKTRGQQVTLRCSSQSGHNTVSWYQQALGQGPQFIFQYYREEENGRGNFPPRFSGLQFPNYSSELNVNALELDDSALYLCACSLEGITEAFFGQGTRLTVV.

About this clonotype: The junction differs from germline at one of its ends, possibly a read error. The chain recombines TRBV11-3 with TRBJ1-1, with no clear D. The CDR3 length is 13 residues. Per the germline V gene, CDR1 is SGHNT and CDR2 is YENEEA. The CDR3 DNA sequence: TGTGTCAGCAGCCTACGGGAGAACACTGAAGCTTTCTTT. This gives the protein CVSSLRENTEAFF.

A single count supports this clonotype. This chain uses TRBV6-4 with TRBJ2-1; a weak D match, TRBD2 (6 bases). This CDR3 is built from 13 residues. The germline V gene has CDR1 MRHNA and CDR2 SNTAGT. V lost 1 base, J lost 8 bases, and 9 bases lay in between. CDR3 residues: CASSDWAGYEQFF. The CDR3 DNA reads as TGTGCCAGCAGTGACTGGGCGGGGTATGAGCAGTTCTTC.

This clonotype showed up many times. This rearrangement joins TRBV7-9 to TRBJ2-7; TRBD1 matches 8 bases. The CDR3 is made up of 15 amino acids. Trimming cost V 5 bases and J 3 bases; bases outside gene matches: 9. CDR1 and CDR2 from the germline V gene are SEHNR and FQNEAQ (reference sequence). CDR3 nucleotide sequence: TGTGCCAGCAGCATGCTCCAGGGGGCGAACTACGAGCAGTACTTC. It encodes CASSMLQGANYEQYF.

The chain recombines TRBV6-5 with TRBJ2-1; perhaps TRBD1 as D (6 bases). The ends were cut back, 10 bases at V and 4 bases at J, with 14 bases in the middle. Germline CDR1 and CDR2: MNHEY and SVGAGI. The CDR3 length is 13 residues. This CDR3 reads CATSRTAYNEQFF. As DNA, the CDR3 is TGTGCCACTAGTAGGACAGCTTACAATGAGCAGTTCTTC.

As to this clonotype: A much larger clone differs from this one at a single base, so this may be a read error. The chain couples TRBV30 to TRBJ2-1; the match to TRBD1 covers 9 bases. CDR1 and CDR2 from the germline V gene are GTSNPN and SVGIG (reference sequence). The CDR3 totals 15 residues. Trimming took 6 bases from V and 3 from J; bases not matched to a gene: 9. The CDR3 DNA reads as TGTGCCTGCAGTCGTGAGACAGGGGGCTACAATGAGCAGTTCTTC. Protein product: CACSRETGGYNEQFF.

By its share, this clonotype is medium-sized (0.01 to 0.1%). The chain couples TRBV29-1 to TRBJ2-3; 8 nucleotides agree with TRBD2. The CDR3 runs to 15 residues. V shed 7 bases and J 1 base; nucleotides not matched to a gene: 10. CDR1 SQVTM and CDR2 ANQGSEA come from the germline V gene. CDR3 nucleotide sequence: TGCAGCGCCGCGAAGCGGGAGATGGGCACAGATACGCAGTATTTT. Protein product: CSAAKREMGTDTQYF.

This clonotype came up once. A much larger clone lies one base from this, so it may be a read error. This rearrangement joins TRBV6-6 to TRBJ2-7; D gene unclear. This CDR3 has 15 amino acids. The germline V gene encodes CDR1 MNHNY and CDR2 SVGAGI (reference sequence). Trimming pared 2 bases from V and 0 bases from J, leaving 11 bases between. The CDR3 coding sequence is TGTGCCAGCAGTTACATAGCATGGGCCTCCTACGAGCAGTACTTC. This sequence encodes CASSYIAWASYEQYF.

In this sample, this clonotype turned up a few times. The V call is TRBV6-2 or TRBV6-3, the J call TRBJ2-5; D may match TRBD1 or TRBD2 (5 bases each). The germline CDR1 and CDR2 sequences are MNHEY and SVGEGT. The ends were cut back, 2 bases at V and 2 bases at J, with 12 bases in the middle. The CDR3 has 15 residues. CDR3 residues: CASSYVAWGQETQYF. The DNA for the CDR3 is TGTGCCAGCAGTTACGTAGCGTGGGGGCAAGAGACCCAGTACTTC.

This clonotype was observed a few times. Possible read error: a much larger clone is one base away. V usage is TRBV6-2 or TRBV6-3 and J usage is TRBJ2-4; D unresolved. Germline V gene lookup returns CDR1 MNHEY and CDR2 SVGEGT. The length of the CDR3 is 14 residues. The CDR3 here is CASGYVGAKNIQYF. CDR3 bases: TGTGCCAGCGGTTACGTTGGAGCCAAAAACATTCAGTACTTC.

The V call is TRBV6-2 or TRBV6-3, the J call TRBJ2-7; D may correspond to TRBD1 or TRBD2 (6 bases each). This CDR3 spans 14 amino acids. Germline V CDR1 and CDR2: MNHEY, SVGEGT. In nucleotides, the CDR3 is TGTGCTAGTCTTCCTATCGGGGGCCTCTATGAGCAGTACTTC. Residues: CASLPIGGLYEQYF.

Details on this clonotype: The CDR3 carries no conserved terminal phenylalanine or tryptophan, so it likely arises from a read error. This chain links TRBV12-3 or TRBV12-4 with TRBJ1-1, with TRBD1 matching over 8 bases. This CDR3 contains 17 residues. V lost 4 bases to trimming and J lost 4 bases; unmatched junction nucleotides: 14. CDR3 protein: CASSSLLLGQGFTEAFL. In nucleotides, the CDR3 is TGTGCCAGCAGTTCCCTCCTCCTCGGACAGGGCTTCACTGAAGCTTTCCTT.

With regard to this clonotype: This is likely a read error, given that the CDR3 carries no conserved phenylalanine or tryptophan at its end. CDR3 nucleotides: TGTGCCAGCTGTTACTCGGGGGGAAACACCATATATTCT. The encoded protein is CASCYSGGNTIYS. The chain links TRBV6-5 to TRBJ1-3, with D hard to call. Germline CDR1 reads MNHEY; CDR2 reads SVGAGI. The CDR3 totals 13 residues.

CDR3 in amino acids: CSVEGTIYNKQFF. The CDR3 nucleotides read TGCAGCGTTGAAGGGACTATTTACAACAAGCAGTTCTTC. The V call is TRBV29-1, the J call TRBJ2-1; TRBD2 might be the D (6 bases). Germline CDR1 SQVTM, CDR2 ANQGSEA. The CDR3 extends over 13 amino acids. Between the trimmed V and J ends, which lost 1 base and 11 bases, there was a span of 15 bases.

Note on this clonotype: This may be a read error, as it is one base from a much larger clone. DNA for the CDR3: TGCAGTCCTAGACTCCCGGGGGTTAACACTGAAGCTTTCTTT. Translated: CSPRLPGVNTEAFF. The chain is built from TRBV20-1 and TRBJ1-1; a weak D match, TRBD1 (5 bases). This CDR3 is built from 14 residues. Germline V gene lookup returns CDR1 DFQATT and CDR2 SNEGSKA (reference sequence).

Notes on this clonotype: This may arise from a read error, as a much more abundant clone is one base away. V usage is TRBV20-1 and J usage is TRBJ2-1; TRBD1 aligns across 8 bases. The CDR3 has 15 amino acids. V dropped 2 bases and J dropped 4; count of bases not matched to a gene: 7. Germline CDR1 reads DFQATT; CDR2 reads SNEGSKA (reference sequence). CDR3 coding DNA: TGCAGTGCTAGACCCCGACAGGGGCAGTACAATGAGCAGTTCTTC. This translates into CSARPRQGQYNEQFF.